The 17 T cell receptor beta chains presented below share a single source sample, sequenced in a study of graft-versus-host responses after intestinal transplantation. The protocol was immunoSEQ multiplex PCR, while the TCRdb copy is restricted to in-frame clones and leaves out a portion. The sample yields 75,000 to 100,000 clones, around 91% seen once. Their specific antigens are unknown. The sequencing here drew on unstimulated CD4+ T cells sorted from spleen or lymph node cells, taken before transplant. All receptors derive from a human donor who was the organ donor for an intestinal transplant.

The CDR3 DNA reads TGTGCCAGCAGCCGCGGACAGGGGAATAACTATGGCTACACCTTC. This translates into CASSRGQGNNYGYTF. The chain links TRBV6-5 to TRBJ1-2; 9 bases match TRBD1. Germline V gives CDR1 MNHEY, CDR2 SVGAGI. With V trimmed by 6 bases and J by 1 base, 6 bases remained unmatched. The CDR3 has 15 amino acids.

About this clone itself: An end of the junction does not agree with germline; a read error may underlie this. Within the sample, other DNA sequences also encode this same CDR3. V is TRBV9 and J is TRBJ2-7; 8 bases fit TRBD1. The CDR3 runs 15 residues. Germline V gives CDR1 SGDLS, CDR2 YYNGEE. CDR3 sequence reads: CASSVETGGVGEQYF. CDR3 in DNA: TGTGCCAGTAGCGTTGAAACAGGGGGAGTGGGCGAGCAGTACTTC.

V gene TRBV19 combines with J gene TRBJ1-6; D uncertain. The CDR3 loop spans 15 amino acids. Germline values: CDR1 LNHDA, CDR2 SQIVND (reference sequence). V lost 6 bases and J lost 8, with 17 bases in between. The CDR3 protein is CASRLQLGLDSPLHF. The CDR3, as DNA: TGTGCCAGTAGGCTTCAACTAGGGTTGGATTCACCCCTCCACTTT.

The V call is TRBV7-3, the J call TRBJ2-5; D is unclear. Trimming left V 5 bases short and J 5 bases short, with 18 bases between. This CDR3 is 15 amino acids long. The germline gives CDR1 SGHTA, CDR2 FQGTGA. Written as DNA, the CDR3 is TGTGCCAGCAGCCTCCAGGCCACAAGCTTGGAGACCCAGTACTTC. Amino acid sequence: CASSLQATSLETQYF.

CDR3 coding DNA: TGCAGCGTTGGGGTGGGCCCGGGGGTTACGCAGTATTTT. This translates into CSVGVGPGVTQYF. The V gene is TRBV29-1, the J gene TRBJ2-3; possible D gene TRBD2, 6 bases. The V end lost 4 bases, the J end lost 8 bases, and 16 bases lay between the germline ends. CDR3 length: 13 amino acids. Germline-derived CDR1 and CDR2 are SQVTM and ANQGSEA.

The rearrangement links TRBV19 to TRBJ2-7; D ambiguous. V was cut by 0 bases and J by 2 bases, with 8 bases left in between. The CDR3 spans 14 residues. Germline CDR1 is LNHDA and CDR2 is SQIVND (reference sequence). The chain's CDR3 is CASSIDRPAYEQYF. DNA of the CDR3: TGTGCCAGTAGTATAGACAGGCCTGCCTACGAGCAGTACTTC. The entire variable domain, with the rest obtained from reference TRBV19 and TRBJ2-7, is as follows: DGGITQSPKYLFRKEGQNVTLSCEQNLNHDAMYWYRQDPGQGLRLIYYSQIVNDFQKGDIAEGYSVSREKKESFPLTVTSAQKNPTAFYLCASSIDRPAYEQYFGPGTRLTVT.

The V gene is TRBV5-1, the J gene TRBJ2-7; 13 nucleotides agree with TRBD2. Germline assignment: CDR1 SGHRS and CDR2 YFSETQ. CDR3 length: 16 amino acids. V was clipped by 4 bases and J by 2 bases; unmatched bases: 6. CDR3 region: CASSLGLAGVTYEQYF. The CDR3 nucleotides are TGCGCCAGCAGCCTCGGACTAGCGGGGGTAACCTACGAGCAGTACTTC.

This clone showed up just once. J is TRBJ2-7 and V is TRBV6-5; 7 bases align to TRBD2. V trimming: 3 bases; J trimming: 7 bases; junction bases outside the gene matches: 15. The germline CDR1 and CDR2 sequences are MNHEY and SVGAGI. There are 16 residues in the CDR3. The CDR3 reads CASSYFSGGGPLEQYF. DNA of the CDR3: TGTGCCAGCAGTTATTTTTCTGGCGGGGGACCCTTGGAGCAGTACTTC.

The chain combines TRBV7-2 with TRBJ2-7; D is ambiguous. V was cut by 5 bases and J by 3 bases, with 11 bases left in between. This CDR3 region has 13 residues. Per the germline V gene, CDR1 is SGHTA and CDR2 is FQGNSA. The CDR3 DNA reads TGTGCCAGCAGCCCCTCCCCGTTCTACGAGCAGTACTTC. It encodes CASSPSPFYEQYF.

This clone was counted between two and nine times. The chain joins TRBV4-1 to TRBJ2-3; TRBD2 matches at 8 bases. The V segment lost 2 bases and the J segment 3 bases; nucleotides outside the gene matches: 4. The germline CDR1 and CDR2 sequences are MGHRA and YSYEKL. The CDR3 is 15 amino acids. DNA for the CDR3: TGCGCCAGCAGCCAATTGGTAGCGGGAACAGATACGCAGTATTTT. Translation: CASSQLVAGTDTQYF.

This chain uses TRBV2 with TRBJ2-2; TRBD2 agrees at 10 bases. Germline V gene lookup returns CDR1 SNHLY and CDR2 FYNNEI. The CDR3 sequence is 16 residues long. The J segment lost 3 bases and the V segment lost 6 bases, leaving 7 bases of the junction unmatched. The CDR3 DNA is TGTGCCAGCAGAGCCTTAGCGGGGGGATACACCGGGGAGCTGTTTTTT. It codes for CASRALAGGYTGELFF.

This chain joins TRBV7-9 and TRBJ1-2, with 10 bases fitting TRBD1. Germline CDR1 is SEHNR and CDR2 is FQNEAQ (reference sequence). The CDR3 has 14 amino acids. The J segment lost 7 bases and the V segment lost 5 bases, leaving 7 bases of the junction unmatched. The DNA for the CDR3 is TGTGCCAGCAGCCTGGTGGGGACAGGGGTTGGCTACACCTTC. Translation gives CASSLVGTGVGYTF.

In this sample, this clone turned up once. The chain couples TRBV7-9 to TRBJ1-4; TRBD1 aligns across 7 bases. Trimming at V came to 3 bases and at J to 6 bases, leaving 7 bases not matched to a gene. This CDR3 spans 15 amino acids. Per the germline V gene, CDR1 is SEHNR and CDR2 is FQNEAQ (reference sequence). The CDR3 protein is CASSFWIGTDEKLFF. The CDR3 DNA reads as TGTGCCAGCAGCTTCTGGATAGGGACAGATGAAAAACTGTTTTTT.

The CDR3 sequence: CATQPDSLGLEQYF. The CDR3 nucleotides read TGTGCCACCCAACCGGACTCCCTAGGTCTCGAGCAGTACTTC. This chain connects TRBV15 to TRBJ2-7, with D possibly being TRBD2 (5 bases). V was clipped by 8 bases and J by 6 bases, with 20 bases between them. Germline lookup yields CDR1 LNHNV and CDR2 YYDKDF (reference sequence). The CDR3 is made up of 14 amino acids.

The V gene is TRBV5-1, the J gene TRBJ2-1; tentative D call: TRBD2 (6 bases). In germline, CDR1 is SGHRS, CDR2 YFSETQ. The CDR3 runs 19 residues. Trimming removed 0 bases from V and 4 bases from J, with 23 bases in between. The CDR3 loop reads CASSLDPPVRAGMYNEQFF. CDR3 bases: TGCGCCAGCAGCTTGGACCCCCCTGTGCGGGCGGGGATGTACAATGAGCAGTTCTTC. Using reference TRBV5-1 and TRBJ2-1 for the parts outside the CDR3, the full variable domain is KAGVTQTPRYLIKTRGQQVTLSCSPISGHRSVSWYQQTPGQGLQFLFEYFSETQRNKGNFPGRFSGRQFSNSRSEMNVSTLELGDSALYLCASSLDPPVRAGMYNEQFFGPGTRLTVL.

The chain links TRBV18 to TRBJ2-2; D gene unclear. The V end was cut by 4 bases, the J end by 0 bases, with 9 bases between. The CDR3 runs to 15 residues. CDR1 and CDR2 from the germline V gene are KGHSH and LQKENI. This CDR3 reads CASSRGPSNTGELFF. CDR3 coding DNA: TGTGCCAGCTCACGTGGGCCATCGAACACCGGGGAGCTGTTTTTT.

V usage is TRBV7-3 and J usage is TRBJ2-1; 8 nucleotides align to TRBD1. Germline V lookup: CDR1 SGHTA, CDR2 FQGTGA. The CDR3 contains 13 residues. Trimming took 8 bases from V and 7 from J; bases not matched to a gene: 7. CDR3 sequence: CASRDRWTNEQFF. CDR3 coding DNA: TGTGCCAGCCGGGACAGGTGGACGAATGAGCAGTTCTTC. The full variable domain, with the rest looked up from reference TRBV7-3 and TRBJ2-1, is GAGVSQTPSNKVTEKGKYVELRCDPISGHTALYWYRQSLGQGPEFLIYFQGTGAADDSGLPNDRFFAVRPEGSVSTLKIQRTERGDSAVYLCASRDRWTNEQFFGPGTRLTVL.